The present T cell receptor (beta chain) was sequenced within a study of blood T cells in healthy people across ages (dated by TCRdb to between 2014 and 2016). With regard to the full study: In model experiments, template switching captured roughly one uniquely barcoded TCR beta cDNA molecule for every two T cells. The donors were split into four age groups: young (average about 16 years), middle-aged (about 40), aged (more than 55) and long-lived (roughly 77). Using the same blood draw, the study looked at two additional independent replicas of 1 million unique cDNA reads for two donors, one aged 18 to 30 and the other aged 80 or older. Using deep sequencing normalized with unique cDNA molecular identifiers, the study measured how TCR beta repertoire diversity changes with age. To avoid experimental bias, donors of different ages were distributed randomly across sequencing lanes.

The paper's findings and limits, for the study overall: A strong correlation was found between observed TCR beta diversity and the percentage of naive T cells measured by flow cytometry. Observed TCR beta diversity per million T cells fell roughly linearly with age, and a significant reduction was already apparent by age roughly 40. Estimates of total diversity based on one million sequenced T cells were regarded as lower bounds and as underestimates. Because donor CMV infection status was unknown, age-related changes in expanded clonotypes were potentially confounded. The long-lived group showed more naive CD4+ T cells, fewer expanded clones and increased TCR diversity than the aged group, suggesting age selection. Since profiling was done on bulk unsorted PBMCs, naive and antigen-experienced compartments could not be conclusively compared.

The donors were around 39 Caucasian individuals from Russia, aged about 6 to 95 years, who were systemically healthy. Each donor gave 8.5 to 10 milliliters of peripheral blood, collected into EDTA-treated Vacutainer tubes. PBMCs were isolated by Ficoll-Paque density-gradient centrifugation, with at least 6.5 million obtained per sample. Total RNA, at least 5 micrograms per sample, was extracted from PBMCs with Trizol reagent. For every donor, flow cytometry on a PBMC aliquot measured the percentage of naive CD45RAhigh/CD27high T cells. Including cysteine and phenylalanine, the CDR3 has 16 amino acids. Only the CDR3 DNA stays, 48 bases, in frame from base 1. Based on the germline V gene, the CDR1 and CDR2 sequences are SGHVS and FQNEAQ. Notes on this clonotype: Its antigen target is currently unknown. Within one base of it there is no much larger clone, and no base qualities were kept.

The library relied on 5' RACE. Sequenced using an Illumina HiSeq 2500. A second about 7 to 11 cycle PCR used a sample-barcoded 5' primer and a J-beta primer mix. A template-switch 5' adaptor carrying 12 random nucleotides introduced a unique molecular identifier onto each TCR beta cDNA molecule. Each sample yielded at least 2.5 million CDR3-containing paired-end reads. First-strand cDNA was synthesized from all RNA with the Mint cDNA synthesis kit, primed by a TRBC-specific oligonucleotide. After uracil-DNA glycosylase treatment, a first 18-cycle PCR used universal primers M1SS and BC2_uni_R on all cDNA. Processing in the source paper ran as follows. For normalization, 1 million high-quality reads were randomly selected from each sample, with every read carrying a distinct molecular identifier. Reads with shared molecular identifiers were discarded instead of being binned into consensus sequences. MiTCR, with a Q25 quality threshold and the strictest error-elimination algorithm, was used for CDR3 identification, clonotype clustering and error correction. Lower-bound total TCR beta diversity was estimated with a nonparametric unseen species model using Euler transformation. TCRdb passed the public sequencing reads through fastp at Q25 and MiXCR, retaining productive beta sequences. Rows are combined by CDR3 protein, so each entry shows the most common genes and DNA. The V and J calls were determined by TCRdb, not by the authors. In this sample the table shows roughly 2 million distinct CDR3 sequences, roughly 52% of which occur a single time. The top ten constitute about 2.1% of the sample.

The receptor's source is a woman in her thirties or forties in good health. The chain links TRBV7-8 with TRBJ2-1; TRBD1 lines up with 9 middle nucleotides. The assigned J gene may be wrong: the sequence end matches TRBJ2-7 better. The sequencing sample was made of blood. The CDR3 protein: CASSLPGDRELNEQYF. The DNA is as follows: TGTGCCAGCAGCTTACCCGGGGACAGGGAGTTAAATGAGCAGTACTTC.